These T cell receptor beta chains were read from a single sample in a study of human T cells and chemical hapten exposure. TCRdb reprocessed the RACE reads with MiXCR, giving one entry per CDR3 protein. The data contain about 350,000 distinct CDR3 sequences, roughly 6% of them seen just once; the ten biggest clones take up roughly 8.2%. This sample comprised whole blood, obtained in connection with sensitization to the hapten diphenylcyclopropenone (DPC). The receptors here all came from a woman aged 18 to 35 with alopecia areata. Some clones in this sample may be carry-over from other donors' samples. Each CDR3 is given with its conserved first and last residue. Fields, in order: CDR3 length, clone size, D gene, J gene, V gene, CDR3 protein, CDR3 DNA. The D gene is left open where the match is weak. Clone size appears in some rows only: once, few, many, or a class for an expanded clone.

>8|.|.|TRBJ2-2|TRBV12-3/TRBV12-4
CGARELFF
TGTGGGGCCCGGGAGCTGTTTTTT
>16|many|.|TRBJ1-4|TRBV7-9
CASSDRQPATNEKLFF
TGTGCCAGCAGCGACAGGCAGCCGGCAACTAATGAAAAACTGTTTTTT
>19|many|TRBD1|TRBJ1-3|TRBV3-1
CASSPLWGQGWSSGNTIYF
TGTGCCAGCAGCCCCCTATGGGGACAGGGTTGGAGCTCTGGAAACACCATATATTTT
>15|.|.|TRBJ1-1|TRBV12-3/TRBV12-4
CASSLSQGGGTEAFF
TGTGCCAGCAGTTTAAGTCAGGGTGGCGGGACTGAAGCTTTCTTT
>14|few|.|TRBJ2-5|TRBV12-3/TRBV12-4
CASRWYRRQETQYF
TGTGCCAGCAGATGGTACAGGCGGCAAGAGACCCAGTACTTC
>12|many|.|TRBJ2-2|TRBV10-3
CAISEYTGELFF
TGTGCCATCAGTGAGTACACCGGGGAGCTGTTTTTT
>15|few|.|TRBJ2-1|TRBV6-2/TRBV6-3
CASRYRDTSRNEQFF
TGTGCCAGCCGTTACCGGGACACCTCTCGAAATGAGCAGTTCTTC
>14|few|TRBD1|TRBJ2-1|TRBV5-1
CASSGGQGHNEQFF
TGCGCCAGCAGCGGTGGACAGGGACACAATGAGCAGTTCTTC
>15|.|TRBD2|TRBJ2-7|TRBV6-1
CASRTGTSGHYEQYF
TGTGCCAGCAGGACCGGGACTAGCGGACACTACGAGCAGTACTTC
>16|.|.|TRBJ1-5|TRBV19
CASSIVRHTSNQPQHF
TGTGCCAGTAGTATAGTTCGGCACACTAGCAATCAGCCCCAGCATTTT
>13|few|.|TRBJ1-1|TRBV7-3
CASSLMWGTEAFF
TGTGCCAGCAGCTTAATGTGGGGGACTGAAGCTTTCTTT
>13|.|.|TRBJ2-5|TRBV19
CASSISGRETQYF
TGTGCCAGTAGTATTAGTGGCCGGGAGACCCAGTACTTC
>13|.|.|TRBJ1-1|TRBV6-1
CASSPSWAVDAFF
TGTGCCAGCAGTCCCTCGTGGGCGGTGGATGCTTTCTTT
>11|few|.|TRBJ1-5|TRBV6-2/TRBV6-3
CASGENQPQHF
TGTGCCAGCGGGGAGAATCAGCCCCAGCATTTT
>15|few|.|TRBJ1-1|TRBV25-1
CASSGNRARNTEAFF
TGTGCCAGCAGTGGCAACAGGGCCAGAAACACTGAAGCTTTCTTT
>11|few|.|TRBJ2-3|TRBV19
CASSMVDTQYF
TGTGCCAGTAGTATGGTGGATACGCAGTATTTT
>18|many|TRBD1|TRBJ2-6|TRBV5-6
CASSFYRGAPGGANVLTF
TGTGCCAGCAGCTTCTACAGGGGGGCCCCAGGGGGGGCCAACGTCCTGACTTTC
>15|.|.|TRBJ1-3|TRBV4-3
CASSRSGGVGNTIYF
TGCGCCAGCAGCCGAAGCGGAGGGGTTGGAAACACCATATATTTT
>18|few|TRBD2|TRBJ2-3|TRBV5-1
CASSTAGDAFASTDTQYF
TGCGCCAGCAGCACCGCGGGGGACGCCTTCGCTAGCACAGATACGCAGTATTTT
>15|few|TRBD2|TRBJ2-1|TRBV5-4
CASSFLAGANNEQFF
TGTGCCAGCAGCTTCCTAGCGGGGGCTAACAATGAGCAGTTCTTC
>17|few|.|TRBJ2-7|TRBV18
CASSPNLLARDAYEQYF
TGTGCCAGCTCACCTAATTTACTTGCCAGGGACGCGTACGAGCAGTACTTC
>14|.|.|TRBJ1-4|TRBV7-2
CASSLSLGGEKLFF
TGTGCCAGCAGCTTAAGTCTCGGGGGAGAAAAACTGTTTTTT
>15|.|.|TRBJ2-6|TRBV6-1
CASTSESSGANVLTF
TGTGCCAGCACCTCTGAGAGCTCTGGGGCCAACGTCCTGACTTTC
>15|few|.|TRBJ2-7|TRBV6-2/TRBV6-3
CASSYPTGGHHEQYF
TGTGCCAGCAGTTACCCCACCGGGGGGCACCACGAGCAGTACTTC
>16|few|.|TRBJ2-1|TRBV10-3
CAISGQGTLGHNEQFF
TGTGCCATCAGTGGCCAAGGGACCCTGGGCCACAATGAGCAGTTCTTC
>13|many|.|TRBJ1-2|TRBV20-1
CSAVHTVNYGYTF
TGCAGTGCGGTTCACACAGTGAACTATGGCTACACCTTC
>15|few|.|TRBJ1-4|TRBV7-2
CASSRSGPVNEKLFF
TGTGCCAGCAGTCGATCAGGTCCCGTTAATGAAAAACTGTTTTTT
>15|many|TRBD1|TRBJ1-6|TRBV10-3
CATSSEGQENSPLHF
TGTGCCACCTCCTCCGAGGGACAGGAGAATTCACCCCTCCACTTT
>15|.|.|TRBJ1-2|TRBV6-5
CASSSTGGANYGYTF
TGTGCCAGCAGTTCAACAGGTGGGGCTAACTATGGCTACACCTTC
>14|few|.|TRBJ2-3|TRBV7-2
CASSSPPSHDTQYF
TGTGCCAGCAGCTCCCCCCCCTCTCACGATACGCAGTATTTT
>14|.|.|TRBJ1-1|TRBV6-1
CASFYGWGNTEAFF
TGTGCCAGCTTCTACGGATGGGGGAACACTGAAGCTTTCTTT
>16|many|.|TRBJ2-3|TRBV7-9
CASRNRQGSETDTQYF
TGTGCCAGCAGAAACCGACAAGGGAGTGAAACAGATACGCAGTATTTT